This TCR beta chain was captured in a study of blood T cell repertoires in COVID-19. On the study more broadly: From the United States, Italy and Spain came samples of acute and convalescent COVID-19. Nucleic acid was either cDNA or gDNA, and it came from T cells, B-cell-depleted T cells, or PBMCs.

Trimming removed 2 bases at V and 2 bases at J, with 6 bases between. This CDR3 spans 13 amino acids. From germline, CDR1 is GTSNPN and CDR2 SVGIG (reference sequence). Original processing methods: Scientists estimated how many nucleated cells there were by amplifying reference gene primers. Clones were sequenced by immunoSEQ multiplex PCR, and TCRdb holds only the in-frame ones, with some missing. The V and J calls and clone size are taken from that table; D and trimming were inferred from the DNA. The table has around 260,000 clones, around 86% seen once. V and J are TRBV30 and TRBJ1-4, with D unclear. The TCR comes from a woman aged 40 to 50 who had recovered from COVID-19. Sequences were obtained from peripheral blood. Here the CDR3 reads CAWSYGTNEKLFF. The CDR3 bases are TGTGCCTGGAGTTACGGGACTAATGAAAAACTGTTTTTT.